This T cell receptor beta chain stems from a study of shared clonotypes between healthy human individuals. CD8 memory combined CD45RO+ cells with CCR7-negative CD45RA+ TemRA cells. Profiled with immunoSEQ multiplex PCR; TCRdb holds only in-frame clones, not every one. The sample holds about 95,000 clones, around two thirds seen once. The V end was cut by 0 bases, the J end by 5 bases, with 11 bases between. CDR1 is WNHNN and CDR2 is SYGVQD in the germline V gene (reference sequence). This CDR3 spans 14 amino acids. This receptor was identified in a man aged 25-45 years in good health. The chain recombines TRBV10-1 with TRBJ2-7; D unclear. Sequenced material: memory CD8+ T cells sorted from blood. Regarding subset: CD45RO+ cells pooled with CCR7-negative TemRA cells. DNA of the CDR3: TGCGCCAGCAGTGAGTCGTCTCGAGAGGACGAGCAGTACTTC. This encodes CASSESSREDEQYF.